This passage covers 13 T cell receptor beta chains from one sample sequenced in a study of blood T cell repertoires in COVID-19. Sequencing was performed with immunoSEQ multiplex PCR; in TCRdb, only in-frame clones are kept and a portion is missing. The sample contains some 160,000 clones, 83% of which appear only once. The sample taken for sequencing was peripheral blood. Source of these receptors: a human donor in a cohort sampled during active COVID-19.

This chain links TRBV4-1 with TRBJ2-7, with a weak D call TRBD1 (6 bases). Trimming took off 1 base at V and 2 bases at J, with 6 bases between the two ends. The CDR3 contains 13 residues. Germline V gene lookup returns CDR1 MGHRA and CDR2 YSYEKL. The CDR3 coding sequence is TGCGCCAGCAGCCAAGGGGGGCCCTACGAGCAGTACTTC. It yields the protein CASSQGGPYEQYF.

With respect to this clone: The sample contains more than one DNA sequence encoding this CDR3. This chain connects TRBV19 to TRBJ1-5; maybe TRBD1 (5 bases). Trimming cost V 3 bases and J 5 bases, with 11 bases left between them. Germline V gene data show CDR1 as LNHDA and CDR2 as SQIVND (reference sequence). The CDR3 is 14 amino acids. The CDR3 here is CASSIPQGDQPQHF. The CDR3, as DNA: TGTGCCAGTAGTATTCCTCAGGGCGATCAGCCCCAGCATTTT.

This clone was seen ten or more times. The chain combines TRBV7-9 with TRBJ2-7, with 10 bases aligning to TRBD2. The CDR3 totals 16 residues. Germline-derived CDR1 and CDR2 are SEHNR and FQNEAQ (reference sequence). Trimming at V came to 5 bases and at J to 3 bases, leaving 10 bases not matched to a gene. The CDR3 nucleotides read TGTGCCAGCAGCGGAAGCGGGGGGGCCTCTTACTACGAGCAGTACTTC. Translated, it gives CASSGSGGASYYEQYF.

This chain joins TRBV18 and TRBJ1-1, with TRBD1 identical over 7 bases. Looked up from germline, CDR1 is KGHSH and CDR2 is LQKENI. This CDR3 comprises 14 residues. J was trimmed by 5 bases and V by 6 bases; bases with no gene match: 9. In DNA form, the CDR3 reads TGTGCCAGCTCCGAAAAGACAGGGCGGACTGAAGCTTTCTTT. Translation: CASSEKTGRTEAFF.

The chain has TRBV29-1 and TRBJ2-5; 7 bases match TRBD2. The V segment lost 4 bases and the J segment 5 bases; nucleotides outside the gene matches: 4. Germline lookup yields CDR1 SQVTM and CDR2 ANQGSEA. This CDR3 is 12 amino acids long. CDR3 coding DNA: TGCAGCGTTGGGGGAGGGGAGGAGACCCAGTACTTC. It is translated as CSVGGGEETQYF.

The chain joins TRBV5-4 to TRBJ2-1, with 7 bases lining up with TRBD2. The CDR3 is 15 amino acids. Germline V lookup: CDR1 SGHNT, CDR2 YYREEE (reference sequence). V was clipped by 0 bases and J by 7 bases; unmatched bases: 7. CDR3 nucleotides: TGTGCCAGCAGCTTGGGACTAGCCGGGGGGAATGAGCAGTTCTTC. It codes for CASSLGLAGGNEQFF.

CDR3 sequence reads: CATSRDLGGVETQYF. The CDR3 region has the DNA TGTGCCACCAGCAGAGATCTTGGAGGGGTGGAGACCCAGTACTTC. The gene calls are TRBV15 and TRBJ2-5, with D possibly matching TRBD2 (6 bases). Per germline, CDR1 LNHNV and CDR2 YYDKDF (reference sequence). V dropped 0 bases and J dropped 5 bases, with 13 bases sitting between them. The CDR3 spans 15 residues.

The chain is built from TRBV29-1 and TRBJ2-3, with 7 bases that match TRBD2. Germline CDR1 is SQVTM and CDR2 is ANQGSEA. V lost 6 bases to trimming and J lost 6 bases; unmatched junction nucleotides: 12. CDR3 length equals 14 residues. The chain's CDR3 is CSVEGGAEGDTQYF. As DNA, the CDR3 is TGCAGCGTGGAGGGAGGGGCGGAAGGGGATACGCAGTATTTT.

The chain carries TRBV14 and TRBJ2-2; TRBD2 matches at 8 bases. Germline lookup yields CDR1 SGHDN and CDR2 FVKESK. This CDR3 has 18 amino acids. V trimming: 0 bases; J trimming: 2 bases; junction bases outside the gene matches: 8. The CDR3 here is CASSQDPLAGSNTGELFF. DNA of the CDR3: TGTGCCAGCAGCCAAGATCCCCTAGCGGGCTCAAACACCGGGGAGCTGTTTTTT.

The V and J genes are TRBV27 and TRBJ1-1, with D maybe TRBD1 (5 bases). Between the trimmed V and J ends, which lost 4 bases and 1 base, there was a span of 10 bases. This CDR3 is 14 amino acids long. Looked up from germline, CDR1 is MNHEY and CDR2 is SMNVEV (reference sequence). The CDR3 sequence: CASSWGRGNTEAFF. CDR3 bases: TGTGCCAGCAGTTGGGGTAGGGGGAACACTGAAGCTTTCTTT.

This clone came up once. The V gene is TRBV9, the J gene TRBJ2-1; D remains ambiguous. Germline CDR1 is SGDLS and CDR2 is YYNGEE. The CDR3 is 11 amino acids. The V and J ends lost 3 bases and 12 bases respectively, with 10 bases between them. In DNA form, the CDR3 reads TGTGCCAGCAGCGGGCTAGAGACGCAGTTCTTC. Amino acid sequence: CASSGLETQFF.

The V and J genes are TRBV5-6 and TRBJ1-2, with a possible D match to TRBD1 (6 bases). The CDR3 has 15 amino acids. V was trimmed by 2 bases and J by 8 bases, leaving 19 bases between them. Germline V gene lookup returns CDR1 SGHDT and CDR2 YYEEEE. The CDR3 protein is CASSLTGTPLGGYTF. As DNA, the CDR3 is TGTGCCAGCAGCTTAACCGGGACACCCTTGGGCGGCTACACCTTC.

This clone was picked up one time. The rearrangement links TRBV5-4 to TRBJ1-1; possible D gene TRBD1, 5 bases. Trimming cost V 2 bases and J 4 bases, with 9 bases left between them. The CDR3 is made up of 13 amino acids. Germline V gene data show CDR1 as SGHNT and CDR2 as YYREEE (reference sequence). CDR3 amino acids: CASSLDSLTEAFF. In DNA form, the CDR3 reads TGTGCCAGCAGCTTAGACAGTCTCACTGAAGCTTTCTTT.